One sample yielded the 24 T cell receptor beta chains listed below, sequenced in a study of T cell changes during pregnancy in multiple sclerosis. Repertoires were generated with immunoSEQ multiplex PCR, while TCRdb's copy carries only in-frame clones and drops some. The sample records some 22,000 clones, more than 75% being singletons. The sequences come from CD8+ T cells from peripheral blood mononuclear cells, collected before pregnancy. The receptors shown here come from a female donor with multiple sclerosis, enrolled in a pregnancy study.

The chain is built from TRBV29-1 and TRBJ2-7; 7 bases agree with TRBD1. Germline V CDR1 and CDR2: SQVTM, ANQGSEA. CDR3 length equals 13 residues. Trimming at V came to 2 bases and at J to 3 bases, leaving 4 bases not matched to a gene. The CDR3 spells CSVERDSDYEQYF. The CDR3, as DNA: TGCAGCGTTGAACGGGACAGCGACTACGAGCAGTACTTC.

The chain is built from TRBV28 and TRBJ1-1; TRBD1 matches 7 bases. Germline-derived CDR1 and CDR2 are MDHEN and SYDVKM. The CDR3 has 13 residues. The V segment lost 2 bases and the J segment 7 bases; nucleotides outside the gene matches: 4. The DNA for the CDR3 is TGTGCCAGCAGTTTAGAGGGGGCGGGTGAAGCTTTCTTT. Residues: CASSLEGAGEAFF. The full variable domain, in which reference TRBV28 and TRBJ1-1 provide the parts outside the CDR3, is DVKVTQSSRYLVKRTGEKVFLECVQDMDHENMFWYRQDPGLGLRLIYFSYDVKMKEKGDIPEGYSVSREKKERFSLILESASTNQTSMYLCASSLEGAGEAFFGQGTRLTVV.

The chain carries TRBV27 and TRBJ1-1; D may be TRBD1 (6 bases). The CDR3 has 14 residues. Germline values: CDR1 MNHEY, CDR2 SMNVEV (reference sequence). V was cut by 5 bases and J by 5 bases, with 15 bases left in between. CDR3 bases: TGTGCCAGCAGTCAATTTGGGACAAGGACTGAAGCTTTCTTT. The encoded protein is CASSQFGTRTEAFF.

This chain connects TRBV5-1 to TRBJ1-2; 8 bases match TRBD1. The J segment lost 4 bases and the V segment lost 2 bases, leaving 7 bases of the junction unmatched. Per the germline V gene, CDR1 is SGHRS and CDR2 is YFSETQ. This CDR3 spans 15 amino acids. The CDR3 DNA is TGCGCCAGCAGCTTTTCAGGGGGCGCAACCTATGGCTACACCTTC. As protein: CASSFSGGATYGYTF.

The rearrangement joins TRBV7-9 to TRBJ2-1, with 11 bases identical to TRBD2. Germline V CDR1 and CDR2: SEHNR, FQNEAQ (reference sequence). The junction had 9 bases not matched to a gene; V was cut back by 5 bases and J by 6 bases. The CDR3 loop spans 16 amino acids. DNA of the CDR3: TGTGCCAGCAGCCCTTTAGCGGGAGGGCCTTTCAATGAGCAGTTCTTC. Its translation: CASSPLAGGPFNEQFF.

The chain employs TRBV7-9 and TRBJ2-5, with TRBD2 matching 10 bases. Losses at the gene ends were 7 bases for V and 1 base for J; bases not matched to a gene: 18. CDR1 SEHNR and CDR2 FQNEAQ come from the germline V gene (reference sequence). The CDR3 is made up of 19 amino acids. The CDR3 sequence is CASTNPRDPGLATQETQYF. The CDR3 DNA is TGTGCCAGCACCAACCCGAGGGACCCGGGACTAGCGACCCAAGAGACCCAGTACTTC.

This clone has a handful of counts. The chain uses TRBV4-3 and TRBJ2-1; 10 bases align to TRBD2. Germline-derived CDR1 and CDR2 are LGHNA and YSLEER. With 1 base clipped from V and 0 bases from J, the junction kept 0 bases outside the gene matches. This CDR3 contains 16 residues. The CDR3 reads CASSQGLAGSYNEQFF. The CDR3 DNA reads TGCGCCAGCAGCCAAGGACTAGCGGGCTCCTACAATGAGCAGTTCTTC.

With respect to this clone: This same CDR3 is encoded by further DNA sequences in the sample. The V and J genes are TRBV9 and TRBJ2-1, with 9 nucleotides matching TRBD2. Germline V gives CDR1 SGDLS, CDR2 YYNGEE. The CDR3 totals 15 residues. V was pared by 0 bases and J by 5 bases, with 3 bases of the junction left unmatched. CDR3 amino acids: CASSVGLAENNEQFF. The CDR3 DNA follows: TGTGCCAGCAGCGTAGGACTAGCGGAAAACAATGAGCAGTTCTTC.

This chain uses TRBV4-1 with TRBJ2-2; D possibly corresponds to TRBD2 (5 bases). V was cut by 4 bases and J by 0 bases, with 21 bases left in between. This CDR3 is built from 19 residues. Germline values: CDR1 MGHRA, CDR2 YSYEKL. The chain's CDR3 is CASSPYFLEGNANTGELFF. CDR3 coding DNA: TGCGCCAGCAGCCCCTATTTTTTAGAGGGCAACGCGAACACCGGGGAGCTGTTTTTT.

The CDR3 region is CASSEPGQIQETQYF. The CDR3 bases are TGTGCCAGCAGTGAGCCCGGACAGATCCAAGAGACCCAGTACTTC. This chain links TRBV6-1 with TRBJ2-5; D is possibly TRBD1 (6 bases). From germline, CDR1 is MNHNS and CDR2 SASEGT. The V gene lost 3 bases and the J gene lost 1 base, with 12 bases spanning the gap. The CDR3 consists of 15 residues.

The chain has TRBV5-1 and TRBJ2-3, with TRBD1 matching 8 bases. After removal of 1 base from V and 1 base from J, the junction contained 5 bases not matched to a gene. The CDR3 runs to 16 residues. Germline lookup yields CDR1 SGHRS and CDR2 YFSETQ. CDR3 sequence reads: CASSLTGQGRTDTQYF. The CDR3 nucleotides read TGCGCCAGCAGCTTGACCGGACAGGGCCGCACAGATACGCAGTATTTT.

The CDR3 loop reads CASSRGLAGDNTQYF. CDR3 sequence (DNA): TGTGCCAGCAGCAGAGGACTAGCGGGAGACAATACGCAGTATTTT. The chain is built from TRBV7-2 and TRBJ2-3; TRBD2 matches 13 bases. The CDR3 covers 15 residues. Germline values: CDR1 SGHTA, CDR2 FQGNSA. V lost 5 bases to trimming and J lost 7 bases; unmatched junction nucleotides: 6.

The genes are TRBV2 and TRBJ1-4; 8 nucleotides align to TRBD1. The germline V gene encodes CDR1 SNHLY and CDR2 FYNNEI. Trimming cost V 6 bases and J 8 bases; bases outside gene matches: 11. The CDR3 is 15 amino acids. CDR3 amino acids: CASRADRVEEEKLFF. Written as DNA, the CDR3 is TGTGCCAGCAGGGCGGACAGGGTGGAGGAGGAAAAACTGTTTTTT.

This chain joins TRBV5-1 and TRBJ2-3; 12 positions agree with TRBD2. The germline V gene encodes CDR1 SGHRS and CDR2 YFSETQ. V was clipped by 3 bases and J by 4 bases; unmatched bases: 15. This CDR3 has 19 amino acids. The CDR3 loop reads CASSYGLAGIRFEADTQYF. The DNA of the CDR3 is TGCGCCAGCAGCTACGGACTAGCGGGAATCCGGTTCGAAGCAGATACGCAGTATTTT.

This sequence joins TRBV19 and TRBJ2-5, with 7 bases that match TRBD1. V trimming: 3 bases; J trimming: 7 bases; junction bases outside the gene matches: 8. The CDR3 has 14 residues. Germline assignment: CDR1 LNHDA and CDR2 SQIVND (reference sequence). CDR3 sequence: CASSMGQISGTQYF. CDR3 coding DNA: TGTGCCAGTAGTATGGGACAGATCTCAGGGACCCAGTACTTC.

This clone turned up a few times. V is TRBV10-2 and J is TRBJ1-1; D call uncertain. Germline V gives CDR1 WSHSY, CDR2 SAAADI. This CDR3 is built from 14 residues. The ends were cut back, 3 bases at V and 7 bases at J, with 15 bases in the middle. This CDR3 reads CASSDIGGLNEAFF. CDR3 nucleotide sequence: TGCGCCAGCAGTGATATCGGAGGGTTGAATGAAGCTTTCTTT.

This chain links TRBV11-2 with TRBJ2-7; no firm D call. The length of the CDR3 is 14 residues. Germline loops: CDR1 SGHAT, CDR2 FQNNGV. V was cut by 5 bases and J by 2 bases, with 13 bases left in between. CDR3 nucleotides: TGTGCCAGCAGCGAGGCCCAGTTTCCCTACGAGCAGTACTTC. Translation gives CASSEAQFPYEQYF.

V gene TRBV4-3 combines with J gene TRBJ2-5; D gene uncertain. The length of the CDR3 is 16 residues. Trimming removed 0 bases at V and 4 bases at J, with 15 bases between. CDR1 and CDR2 from the germline V gene are LGHNA and YSLEER. The CDR3 reads CASSQEGRSAAETQYF. Written as DNA, the CDR3 is TGCGCCAGCAGCCAAGAGGGCCGCTCCGCCGCAGAGACCCAGTACTTC.

This sequence joins TRBV4-2 and TRBJ2-7, with 9 nucleotides matching TRBD2. CDR1 LGHNA and CDR2 YNFKEQ come from the germline V gene. V shed 3 bases, J shed 5 bases, and the junction held 11 bases outside the gene matches. The CDR3 length is 16 residues. The CDR3 DNA sequence: TGTGCCAGCAGCCAGGAGGATAGCGGGGGTGGGAACGAGCAGTACTTC. Translation gives CASSQEDSGGGNEQYF.

This chain uses TRBV2 with TRBJ2-5; 12 bases agree with TRBD2. CDR1 and CDR2 from the germline V gene are SNHLY and FYNNEI. V gave up 11 bases and J gave up 4 bases; unmatched junction bases: 11. The CDR3 loop spans 15 amino acids. Written as DNA, the CDR3 is TGTGCCGGTTCCCGACTAGCGGGGGACGGAGAGACCCAGTACTTC. Residues: CAGSRLAGDGETQYF.

This clone is large. The chain recombines TRBV9 with TRBJ1-3; weak D call: TRBD1 (5 bases). Looked up from germline, CDR1 is SGDLS and CDR2 is YYNGEE. The CDR3 is 13 amino acids. Trimming took 0 bases from V and 4 from J, leaving 5 bases between them. The CDR3 coding sequence is TGTGCCAGCAGCGTAGACAGGGGAAACACCATATATTTT. Translated: CASSVDRGNTIYF.

The V and J genes are TRBV30 and TRBJ2-2; a weak D match, TRBD1 (5 bases). The V gene lost 4 bases and the J gene lost 7 bases, with 10 bases spanning the gap. The CDR3 totals 12 residues. Germline V gene lookup returns CDR1 GTSNPN and CDR2 SVGIG (reference sequence). CDR3 nucleotide sequence: TGTGCCTGGACCTGGGGCGGCGGGGAGCTGTTTTTT. This sequence encodes CAWTWGGGELFF.

The V call is TRBV25-1, the J call TRBJ2-1; perhaps TRBD2 as D (5 bases). The CDR3 is made up of 14 amino acids. V lost 2 bases, J lost 3 bases, and 8 bases lay in between. CDR1 MGHDK and CDR2 SYGVNS come from the germline V gene. DNA for the CDR3: TGTGCCAGCAGTGAACGGGGTTTCTACAATGAGCAGTTCTTC. Translation gives CASSERGFYNEQFF.

With respect to this clone: The junction does not match germline at one end; this may be a read error. The chain is built from TRBV27 and TRBJ2-7, with a tentative D call TRBD1 (5 bases). This CDR3 contains 13 residues. Germline V CDR1 and CDR2: MNHEY, SMNVEV (reference sequence). CDR3 sequence: CASSLGASDEQYF. In DNA form, the CDR3 reads TGTGCCAGCAGTTTAGGGGCCTCCGACGAGCAGTACTTC.